A single sample is the source of the 29 T cell receptor beta chains below, sequenced in a study of blood T cell repertoires in COVID-19. Sequenced by immunoSEQ multiplex PCR; TCRdb stores in-frame clones only, minus some. The table records around 220,000 clones, around 83% of them present only once. The sequenced material came from peripheral blood. The receptors were gathered from a woman aged 45-60 years with COVID-19, enrolled during active disease.

J is TRBJ1-2 and V is TRBV19; 8 bases fit TRBD1. Germline-derived CDR1 and CDR2 are LNHDA and SQIVND (reference sequence). The V gene end was trimmed by 4 bases and the J gene end by 8 bases; junction bases not matched to a gene: 12. The CDR3 loop spans 15 amino acids. CDR3 coding DNA: TGTGCCAGTAGTACCCCCGGACAGGGTGGTAAGGGCTACACCTTC. Protein: CASSTPGQGGKGYTF.

The rearrangement joins TRBV18 to TRBJ2-5; D perhaps matches TRBD1 (6 bases). Germline CDR1 KGHSH, CDR2 LQKENI. CDR3 length: 15 amino acids. V lost 8 bases and J lost 2, with 18 bases in between. The CDR3 DNA sequence: TGTGCCAGCCTCCCGAGGGGGAGCGCACAAGAGACCCAGTACTTC. This encodes CASLPRGSAQETQYF.

This sequence joins TRBV19 and TRBJ1-3, with D maybe TRBD1 (5 bases). CDR1 and CDR2 from the germline V gene are LNHDA and SQIVND (reference sequence). This CDR3 has 16 amino acids. Trimming took off 5 bases at V and 0 bases at J, with 14 bases between the two ends. The CDR3, as DNA: TGTGCCAGTAGTCCCTCGGCGGGGGGCTCTGGAAACACCATATATTTT. Amino acids: CASSPSAGGSGNTIYF.

The CDR3 reads CASSPLGGRADTQYF. The CDR3 DNA reads as TGTGCCAGTAGTCCCCTGGGGGGGAGGGCAGATACGCAGTATTTT. V usage is TRBV19 and J usage is TRBJ2-3; 7 nucleotides match TRBD2. From germline, CDR1 is LNHDA and CDR2 SQIVND (reference sequence). With 5 bases clipped from V and 4 bases from J, the junction kept 9 bases outside the gene matches. The CDR3 runs 15 residues.

The genes are TRBV7-2 and TRBJ1-2; tentatively, D is TRBD1 (6 bases). Trimming cost V 3 bases and J 8 bases, with 16 bases left between them. CDR1 and CDR2 (germline): SGHTA, FQGNSA. There are 14 residues in the CDR3. CDR3 DNA sequence: TGTGCCAGCAGCTTTACAACAGGGCGAGGCGGCTACACCTTC. Translated, it gives CASSFTTGRGGYTF.

V and J are TRBV12-5 and TRBJ1-2; 7 bases fit TRBD1. The germline V gene encodes CDR1 LGHNT and CDR2 FRNRAP. J lost 4 bases, V lost 3 bases, and 8 bases had no gene match. The CDR3 is 15 residues long. The CDR3 nucleotides read TGTGCTAGTGGTTTCGACCCGGACAGGTTCTATGGCTACACCTTC. Translated: CASGFDPDRFYGYTF.

This chain connects TRBV2 to TRBJ1-5; 9 bases are a match to TRBD1. J gave up 6 bases and V 6 bases, and 6 bases lay outside the gene matches. Germline CDR1 is SNHLY and CDR2 is FYNNEI. The CDR3 sequence is 14 residues long. CDR3 amino acids: CASSGTGSGQPQHF. CDR3 nucleotide sequence: TGTGCCAGCAGCGGGACAGGGAGCGGTCAGCCCCAGCATTTT.

The chain carries TRBV24-1 and TRBJ2-3; 8 bases align to TRBD1. CDR3 length: 16 residues. J gave up 3 bases and V 5 bases, and 9 bases lay outside the gene matches. The germline V gene encodes CDR1 KGHDR and CDR2 SFDVKD. CDR3 residues: CATSGSDRGPTDTQYF. Here the CDR3 DNA reads TGTGCCACCAGTGGTTCTGACAGGGGCCCAACAGATACGCAGTATTTT.

This sequence joins TRBV7-2 and TRBJ2-1; 8 bases map to TRBD1. The CDR3 has 15 residues. Germline CDR1 is SGHTA and CDR2 is FQGNSA. With V trimmed by 5 bases and J by 1 base, 4 bases remained unmatched. CDR3 residues: CASSLDRASYNEQFF. In DNA form, the CDR3 reads TGTGCCAGCAGCCTGGACAGGGCGTCCTACAATGAGCAGTTCTTC.

The CDR3 region has the DNA TGCGCCAGCAGCTTGGAATCGCGCAACCTAAACACCATATATTTT. It encodes CASSLESRNLNTIYF. The chain employs TRBV5-1 and TRBJ1-3; no clear D gene. The CDR3 runs to 15 residues. V lost 0 bases, J lost 6 bases, and 13 bases lay in between. The germline V gene encodes CDR1 SGHRS and CDR2 YFSETQ.

This clone has just one count. This CDR3 reads CAWAQGHPNEQYF. The CDR3 coding sequence is TGTGCCTGGGCCCAGGGGCACCCCAACGAGCAGTACTTC. This sequence joins TRBV30 and TRBJ2-7; tentative D call: TRBD1 (6 bases). V was cut by 5 bases and J by 5 bases, with 16 bases left in between. The CDR3 is 13 amino acids. CDR1 is GTSNPN, CDR2 SVGIG, per germline (reference sequence). Complete variable domain (other parts from reference TRBV30 and TRBJ2-7): SQTIHQWPATLVQPVGSPLSLECTVEGTSNPNLYWYRQAAGRGLQLLFYSVGIGQISSEVPQNLSASRPQDRQFILSSKKLLLSDSGFYLCAWAQGHPNEQYFGPGTRLTVT.

The gene calls are TRBV7-2 and TRBJ1-1; D is ambiguous. The CDR3 is 15 amino acids. V lost 1 base and J lost 0, with 9 bases in between. Germline assignment: CDR1 SGHTA and CDR2 FQGNSA. CDR3 DNA sequence: TGTGCCAGCAGCTTAGTTACAGTTATGAACACTGAAGCTTTCTTT. It codes for CASSLVTVMNTEAFF. Filled out from reference TRBV7-2 and TRBJ1-1, the complete variable domain reads GAGVSQSPSNKVTEKGKDVELRCDPISGHTALYWYRQSLGQGLEFLIYFQGNSAPDKSGLPSDRFSAERTGGSVSTLTIQRTQQEDSAVYLCASSLVTVMNTEAFFGQGTRLTVV.

The rearrangement links TRBV9 to TRBJ2-3, with 7 positions matching TRBD1. Per the germline V gene, CDR1 is SGDLS and CDR2 is YYNGEE. V lost 3 bases, J lost 0 bases, and 4 bases stayed unmatched. The CDR3 is 15 residues long. The CDR3 nucleotides are TGTGCCAGCAGCGGGGGACAGCTTAGCACAGATACGCAGTATTTT. It specifies CASSGGQLSTDTQYF.

J is TRBJ1-5 and V is TRBV19, with TRBD1 as a possible D gene (5 bases). CDR1 is LNHDA and CDR2 is SQIVND in the germline V gene (reference sequence). V was pared by 3 bases and J by 1 base, with 7 bases between. The CDR3 covers 14 residues. CDR3 in amino acids: CASSMKGSNQPQHF. The CDR3 DNA reads TGTGCCAGTAGTATGAAGGGGAGCAATCAGCCCCAGCATTTT.

V usage is TRBV28 and J usage is TRBJ1-6, with TRBD1 as a possible D gene (6 bases). The germline V and J ends were trimmed by 5 bases and 10 bases, with 18 bases remaining between them. The CDR3 has 15 residues. The germline V gene encodes CDR1 MDHEN and CDR2 SYDVKM. CDR3 nucleotide sequence: TGTGCCAGCAGTCCCCAAACAGGGTTGGGATCACCCCTCCACTTT. Its protein is CASSPQTGLGSPLHF.

The chain links TRBV30 to TRBJ2-3; possibly TRBD2 for D (5 bases). The germline V and J ends were trimmed by 3 bases and 4 bases, with 26 bases remaining between them. Germline-derived CDR1 and CDR2 are GTSNPN and SVGIG (reference sequence). CDR3 length: 18 residues. CDR3 nucleotide sequence: TGTGCCTGGAGCAACCTCGGGTACTCTGGGGAGAGGGCAGATACGCAGTATTTT. Amino acids: CAWSNLGYSGERADTQYF.

The chain recombines TRBV5-4 with TRBJ1-2; 9 bases map to TRBD1. Trimming removed 5 bases from V and 8 bases from J; junction bases left unmatched: 10. The germline gives CDR1 SGHNT, CDR2 YYREEE (reference sequence). CDR3 length: 14 residues. The CDR3 nucleotides read TGTGCCAGCAGGTTGCGGGGGACAGGGATGGGCTACACCTTC. Translating gives CASRLRGTGMGYTF.

The chain couples TRBV6-2 or TRBV6-3 to TRBJ2-6; weak D call: TRBD1 (5 bases). Per the germline V gene, CDR1 is MNHEY and CDR2 is SVGEGT. The CDR3 is 15 amino acids. The V end lost 5 bases, the J end lost 1 base, and 9 bases lay between the germline ends. CDR3: CASSDTGSGANVLTF. CDR3 in DNA: TGTGCCAGCAGTGACACAGGATCTGGGGCCAACGTCCTGACTTTC.

In its sample, this clone was seen once. V usage is TRBV7-6 and J usage is TRBJ1-2; 9 bases are shared with TRBD1. This CDR3 has 14 amino acids. The germline gives CDR1 SGHVS, CDR2 FNYEAQ. Trimming removed 5 bases from V and 6 bases from J; junction bases left unmatched: 7. CDR3 protein: CASSPETGGDGYTF. The DNA for the CDR3 is TGTGCCAGCAGCCCCGAGACAGGGGGGGATGGCTACACCTTC.

The chain is built from TRBV4-1 and TRBJ2-7; possible D gene TRBD1, 5 bases. CDR3 length equals 15 residues. V was shortened by 0 bases and J by 0 bases, with 9 bases between the two germline ends. CDR1 and CDR2 (germline): MGHRA, YSYEKL. The CDR3 DNA sequence: TGCGCCAGCAGCCAAGATAGCAGGGTCTCCTACGAGCAGTACTTC. Its protein product is CASSQDSRVSYEQYF.

This sequence joins TRBV14 and TRBJ2-7; D gene ambiguous. Germline loops: CDR1 SGHDN, CDR2 FVKESK. CDR3 length: 11 amino acids. Trimming pared 0 bases from V and 7 bases from J, leaving 4 bases between. CDR3 protein: CASSQDREQYF. In DNA form, the CDR3 reads TGTGCCAGCAGCCAAGATCGGGAGCAGTACTTC. The full variable domain, its missing parts supplied by reference TRBV14 and TRBJ2-7, is EAGVTQFPSHSVIEKGQTVTLRCDPISGHDNLYWYRRVMGKEIKFLLHFVKESKQDESGMPNNRFLAERTGGTYSTLKVQPAELEDSGVYFCASSQDREQYFGPGTRLTVT.

The table lists this clone with a few counts. The rearrangement uses TRBV2 and TRBJ1-2; D remains ambiguous. CDR3 length: 12 amino acids. Between the trimmed V and J ends, which lost 10 bases and 1 base, there was a span of 10 bases. Germline V CDR1 and CDR2: SNHLY, FYNNEI. DNA of the CDR3: TGTGCCATTGGACTTGTTAACTATGGCTACACCTTC. Encoded protein: CAIGLVNYGYTF. Variable domain in full (rest from reference TRBV2 and TRBJ1-2): EPEVTQTPSHQVTQMGQEVILRCVPISNHLYFYWYRQILGQKVEFLVSFYNNEISEKSEIFDDQFSVERPDGSNFTLKIRSTKLEDSAMYFCAIGLVNYGYTFGSGTRLTVV.

CDR3 amino acids: CASSRAAGGFTDTQYF. CDR3 nucleotide sequence: TGTGCCAGTAGTCGGGCAGCGGGGGGCTTCACAGATACGCAGTATTTT. The chain recombines TRBV19 with TRBJ2-3, with 9 bases that match TRBD2. CDR3 length: 16 residues. Germline CDR1 and CDR2: LNHDA and SQIVND (reference sequence). V shed 5 bases and J 2 bases; nucleotides not matched to a gene: 8.

The chain couples TRBV11-3 to TRBJ2-3, with 10 nucleotides matching TRBD2. The germline CDR1 and CDR2 sequences are SGHNT and YENEEA. Trimming removed 5 bases from V and 4 bases from J; junction bases left unmatched: 3. The CDR3 sequence is 14 residues long. In nucleotides, the CDR3 is TGTGCCAGCAGCCGGACTAGCGGAGCAGATACGCAGTATTTT. The encoded protein is CASSRTSGADTQYF.

The chain joins TRBV7-8 to TRBJ2-3; 14 nucleotides align to TRBD2. V trimming: 6 bases; J trimming: 3 bases; junction bases outside the gene matches: 8. Germline loops: CDR1 SGHVS, CDR2 FQNEAQ. This CDR3 has 17 amino acids. The CDR3 sequence is CASRKGLAGVRTDTQYF. The CDR3 bases are TGTGCCAGCAGAAAGGGACTAGCGGGGGTGAGGACAGATACGCAGTATTTT.

The chain joins TRBV2 to TRBJ2-3; TRBD2 agrees at 12 bases. The V gene's germline CDR1 is SNHLY and CDR2 FYNNEI. V was clipped by 3 bases and J by 3 bases; unmatched bases: 1. CDR3 length: 15 residues. The CDR3 DNA follows: TGTGCCAGCAGTGACGGACTAGCGGGGACAGATACGCAGTATTTT. Translating gives CASSDGLAGTDTQYF.

This clone came up a few times. The V call is TRBV9, the J call TRBJ1-5; 9 positions agree with TRBD1. There are 14 residues in the CDR3. Germline V gene sequence: CDR1 SGDLS, CDR2 YYNGEE. Trimming took 3 bases from V and 5 from J; bases not matched to a gene: 3. CDR3 amino acids: CASSDTGGYQPQHF. CDR3 DNA sequence: TGTGCCAGCAGCGATACAGGGGGCTATCAGCCCCAGCATTTT.

The chain carries TRBV3-1 (or the pseudogene TRBV3-2) and TRBJ2-3, with 10 nucleotides matching TRBD2. V lost 4 bases, J lost 6 bases, and 13 bases stayed unmatched. Germline lookup yields CDR1 LGHDT and CDR2 YNNKEL (reference sequence). This CDR3 spans 17 amino acids. CDR3 coding DNA: TGTGCCAGCAGCCGTAGACGGGCTAGCGGGGGCAGTGATACGCAGTATTTT. Protein product: CASSRRRASGGSDTQYF.

The chain is built from TRBV10-2 and TRBJ2-4, with no clear D. Per germline, CDR1 WSHSY and CDR2 SAAADI. This CDR3 is built from 16 residues. Trimming pared 5 bases from V and 0 bases from J, leaving 14 bases between. CDR3 in DNA: TGCGCCAGCAGTCCCTTCGGTTACCAAGCCAAAAACATTCAGTACTTC. It translates to CASSPFGYQAKNIQYF.